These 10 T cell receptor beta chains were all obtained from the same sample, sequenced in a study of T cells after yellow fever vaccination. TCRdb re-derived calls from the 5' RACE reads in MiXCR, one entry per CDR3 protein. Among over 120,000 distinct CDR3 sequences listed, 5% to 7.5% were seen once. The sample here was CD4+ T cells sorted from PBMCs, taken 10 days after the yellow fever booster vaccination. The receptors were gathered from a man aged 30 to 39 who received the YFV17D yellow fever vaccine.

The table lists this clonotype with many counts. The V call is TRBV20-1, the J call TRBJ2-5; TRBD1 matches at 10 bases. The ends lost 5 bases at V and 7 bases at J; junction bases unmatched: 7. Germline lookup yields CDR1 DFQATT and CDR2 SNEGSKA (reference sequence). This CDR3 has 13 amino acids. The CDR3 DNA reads TGCAGTGCTCAGGGACAGGGGACGGGGACCCAGTACTTC. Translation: CSAQGQGTGTQYF.

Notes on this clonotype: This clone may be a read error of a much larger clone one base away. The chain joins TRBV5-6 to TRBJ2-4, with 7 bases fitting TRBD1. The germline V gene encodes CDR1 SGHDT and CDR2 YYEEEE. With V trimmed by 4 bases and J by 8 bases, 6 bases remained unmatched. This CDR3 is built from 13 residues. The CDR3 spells CASSIRDSDIQYF. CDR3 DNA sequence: TGTGCCAGCAGCATACGGGACAGTGACATTCAGTACTTC.

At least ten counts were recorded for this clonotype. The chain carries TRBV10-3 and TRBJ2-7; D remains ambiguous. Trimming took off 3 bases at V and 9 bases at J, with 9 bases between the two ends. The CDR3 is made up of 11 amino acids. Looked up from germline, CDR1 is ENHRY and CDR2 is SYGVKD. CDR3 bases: TGTGCCATCAGTGACGAGCTAGGGCAGTACTTC. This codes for CAISDELGQYF.

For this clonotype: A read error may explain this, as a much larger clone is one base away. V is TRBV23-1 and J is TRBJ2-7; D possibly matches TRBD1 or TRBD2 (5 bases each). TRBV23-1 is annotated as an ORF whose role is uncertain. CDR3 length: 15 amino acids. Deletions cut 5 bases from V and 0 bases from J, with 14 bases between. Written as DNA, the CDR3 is TGCGCCAGCAGTTGGGGACCCACTAGCTCCTACGAGCAGTACTTC. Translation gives CASSWGPTSSYEQYF.

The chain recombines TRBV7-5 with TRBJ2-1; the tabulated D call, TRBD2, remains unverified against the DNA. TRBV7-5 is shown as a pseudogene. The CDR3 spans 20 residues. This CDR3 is CSSVPPGSRGALSSYNEQFF. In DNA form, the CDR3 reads TGCAGCTCTGTGCCACCTGGCAGCAGAGGGGCCCTAAGCTCCTACAATGAGCAGTTCTTC.

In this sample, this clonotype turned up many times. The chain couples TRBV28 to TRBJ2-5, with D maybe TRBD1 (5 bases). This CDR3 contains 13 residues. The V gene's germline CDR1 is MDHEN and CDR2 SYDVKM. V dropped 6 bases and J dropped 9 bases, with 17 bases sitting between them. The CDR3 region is CASSPDSARAQYF. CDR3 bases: TGTGCCAGCAGCCCCGACAGTGCCAGGGCCCAGTACTTC.

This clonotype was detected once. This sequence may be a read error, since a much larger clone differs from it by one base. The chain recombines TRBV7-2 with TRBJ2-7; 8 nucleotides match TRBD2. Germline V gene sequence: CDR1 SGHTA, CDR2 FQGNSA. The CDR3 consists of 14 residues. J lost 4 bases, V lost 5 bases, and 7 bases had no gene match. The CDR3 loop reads CASSGNSGTYEQYF. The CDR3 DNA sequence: TGTGCCAGCAGCGGAAATAGCGGGACGTACGAGCAGTACTTC. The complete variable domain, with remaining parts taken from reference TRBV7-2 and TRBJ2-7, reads GAGVSQSPSNKVTEKGKDVELRCDPISGHTALYWYRQSLGQGLEFLIYFQGNSAPDKSGLPSDRFSAERTGGSVSTLTIQRTQQEDSAVYLCASSGNSGTYEQYFGPGTRLTVT.

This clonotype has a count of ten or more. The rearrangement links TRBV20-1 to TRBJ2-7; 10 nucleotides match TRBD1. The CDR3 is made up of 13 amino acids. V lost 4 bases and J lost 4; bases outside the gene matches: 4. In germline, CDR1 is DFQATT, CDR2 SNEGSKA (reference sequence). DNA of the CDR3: TGCAGTGCTAAGACAGGGGGCCGTTACGAGCAGTACTTC. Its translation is CSAKTGGRYEQYF.

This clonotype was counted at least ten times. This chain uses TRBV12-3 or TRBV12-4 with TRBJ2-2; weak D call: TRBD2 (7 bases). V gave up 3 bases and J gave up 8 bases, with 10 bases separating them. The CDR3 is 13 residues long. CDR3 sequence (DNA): TGTGCCAGCAGTTTGGGGGGGCCGGGGGAGCTGTTTTTT. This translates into CASSLGGPGELFF.

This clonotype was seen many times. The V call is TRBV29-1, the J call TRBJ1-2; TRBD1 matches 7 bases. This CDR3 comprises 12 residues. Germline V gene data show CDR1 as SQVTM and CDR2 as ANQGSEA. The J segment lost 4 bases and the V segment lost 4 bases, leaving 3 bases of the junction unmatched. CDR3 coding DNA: TGCAGCGTTGTACAGGGGACCTATGGCTACACCTTC. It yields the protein CSVVQGTYGYTF.